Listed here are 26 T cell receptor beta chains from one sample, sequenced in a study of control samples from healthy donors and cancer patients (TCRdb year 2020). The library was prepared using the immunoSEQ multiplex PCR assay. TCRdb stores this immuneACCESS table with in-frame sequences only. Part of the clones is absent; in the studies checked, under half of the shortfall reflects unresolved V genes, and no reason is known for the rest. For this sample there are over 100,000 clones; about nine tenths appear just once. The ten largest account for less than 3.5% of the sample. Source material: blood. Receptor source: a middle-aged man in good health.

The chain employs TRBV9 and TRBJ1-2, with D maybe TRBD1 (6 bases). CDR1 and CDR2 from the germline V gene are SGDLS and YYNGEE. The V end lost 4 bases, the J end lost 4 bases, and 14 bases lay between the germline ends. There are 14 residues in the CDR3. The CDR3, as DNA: TGTGCCAGCAGCCCTTCCGACAGGATCTATGGCTACACCTTC. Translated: CASSPSDRIYGYTF. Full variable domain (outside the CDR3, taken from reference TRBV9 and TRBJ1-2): DSGVTQTPKHLITATGQRVTLRCSPRSGDLSVYWYQQSLDQGLQFLIQYYNGEERAKGNILERFSAQQFPDLHSELNLSSLELGDSALYFCASSPSDRIYGYTFGSGTRLTVV.

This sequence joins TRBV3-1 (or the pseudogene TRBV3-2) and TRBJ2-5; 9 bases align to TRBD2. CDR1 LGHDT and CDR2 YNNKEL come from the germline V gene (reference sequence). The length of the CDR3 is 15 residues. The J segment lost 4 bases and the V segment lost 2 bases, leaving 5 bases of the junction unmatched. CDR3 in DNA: TGTGCCAGCAGCCAAATAGCGGGGGTACGAGAGACCCAGTACTTC. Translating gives CASSQIAGVRETQYF.

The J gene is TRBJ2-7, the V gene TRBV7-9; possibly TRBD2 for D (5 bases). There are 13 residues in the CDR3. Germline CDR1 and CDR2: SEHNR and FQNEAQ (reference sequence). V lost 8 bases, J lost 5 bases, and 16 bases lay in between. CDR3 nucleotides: TGTGCCAGCGCGAGAGGGTTGTTCGACGAGCAGTACTTC. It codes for CASARGLFDEQYF.

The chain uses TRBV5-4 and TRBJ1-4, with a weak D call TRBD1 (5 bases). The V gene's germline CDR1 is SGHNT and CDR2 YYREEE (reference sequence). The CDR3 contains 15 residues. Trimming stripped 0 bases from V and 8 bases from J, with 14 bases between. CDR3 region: CASSLGGRRGEKLFF. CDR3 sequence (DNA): TGTGCCAGCAGCTTGGGGGGCCGAAGAGGGGAAAAACTGTTTTTT.

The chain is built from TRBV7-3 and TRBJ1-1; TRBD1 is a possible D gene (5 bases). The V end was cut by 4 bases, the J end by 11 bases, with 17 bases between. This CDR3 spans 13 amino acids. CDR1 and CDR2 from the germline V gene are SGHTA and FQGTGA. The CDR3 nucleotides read TGTGCCAGCAGCTCCAGACCGGGACTTCGGGCTTTCTTT. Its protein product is CASSSRPGLRAFF.

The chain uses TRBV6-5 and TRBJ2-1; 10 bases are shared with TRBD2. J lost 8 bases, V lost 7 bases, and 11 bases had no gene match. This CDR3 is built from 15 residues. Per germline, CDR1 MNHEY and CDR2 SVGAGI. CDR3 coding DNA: TGTGCCAGCACCCGTCGTCCTAGCGGGGGCTATGAGCAGTTCTTC. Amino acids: CASTRRPSGGYEQFF.

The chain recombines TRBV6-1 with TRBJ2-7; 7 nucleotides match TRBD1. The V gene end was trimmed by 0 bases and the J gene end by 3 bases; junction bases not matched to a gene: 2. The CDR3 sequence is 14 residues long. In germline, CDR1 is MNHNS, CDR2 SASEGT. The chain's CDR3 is CASSEAGTVYEQYF. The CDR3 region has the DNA TGTGCCAGCAGTGAAGCGGGGACAGTCTACGAGCAGTACTTC.

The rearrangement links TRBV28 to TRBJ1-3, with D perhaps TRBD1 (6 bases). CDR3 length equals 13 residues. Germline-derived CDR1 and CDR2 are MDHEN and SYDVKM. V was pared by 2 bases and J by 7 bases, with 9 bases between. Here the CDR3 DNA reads TGTGCCAGCAGTTTACAGGGGAAGAACACCATATATTTT. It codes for CASSLQGKNTIYF.

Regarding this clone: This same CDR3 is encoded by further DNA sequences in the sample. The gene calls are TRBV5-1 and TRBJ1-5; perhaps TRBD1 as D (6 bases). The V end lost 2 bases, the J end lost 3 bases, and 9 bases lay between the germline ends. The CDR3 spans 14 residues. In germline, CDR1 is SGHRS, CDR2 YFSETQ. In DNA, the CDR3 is TGCGCCAGCAGCTTAGGGGACACCAATCAGCCCCAGCATTTT. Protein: CASSLGDTNQPQHF. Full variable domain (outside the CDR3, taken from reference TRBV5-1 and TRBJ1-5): KAGVTQTPRYLIKTRGQQVTLSCSPISGHRSVSWYQQTPGQGLQFLFEYFSETQRNKGNFPGRFSGRQFSNSRSEMNVSTLELGDSALYLCASSLGDTNQPQHFGDGTRLSIL.

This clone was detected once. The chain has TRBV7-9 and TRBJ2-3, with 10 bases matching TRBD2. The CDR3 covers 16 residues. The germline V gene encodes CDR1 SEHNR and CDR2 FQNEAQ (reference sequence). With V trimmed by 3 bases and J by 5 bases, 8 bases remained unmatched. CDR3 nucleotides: TGTGCCAGCAGCTTCCCTACTAGCGGGGTAATAGATACGCAGTATTTT. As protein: CASSFPTSGVIDTQYF.

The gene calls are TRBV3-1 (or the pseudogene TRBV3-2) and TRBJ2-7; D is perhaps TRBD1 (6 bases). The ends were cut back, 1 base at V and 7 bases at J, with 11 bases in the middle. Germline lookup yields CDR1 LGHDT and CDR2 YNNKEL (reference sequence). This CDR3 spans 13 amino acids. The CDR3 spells CASSQVQGREQYF. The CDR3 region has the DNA TGTGCCAGCAGCCAAGTACAGGGTAGGGAGCAGTACTTC.

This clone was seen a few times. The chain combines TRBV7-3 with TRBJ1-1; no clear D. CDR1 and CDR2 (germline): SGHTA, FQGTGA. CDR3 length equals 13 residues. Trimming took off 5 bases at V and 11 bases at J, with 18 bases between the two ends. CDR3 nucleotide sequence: TGTGCCAGCAGCCCACGGATAGGTGGCGACGCTTTCTTT. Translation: CASSPRIGGDAFF.

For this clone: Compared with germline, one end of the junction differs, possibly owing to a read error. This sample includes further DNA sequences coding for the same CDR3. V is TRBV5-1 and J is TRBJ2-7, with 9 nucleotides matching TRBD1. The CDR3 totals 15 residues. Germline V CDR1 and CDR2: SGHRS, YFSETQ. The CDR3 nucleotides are TGCGCCAGCAGCCTCGACGGGACAGGGCTTTACGAACAGTACTTC. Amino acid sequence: CASSLDGTGLYEQYF.

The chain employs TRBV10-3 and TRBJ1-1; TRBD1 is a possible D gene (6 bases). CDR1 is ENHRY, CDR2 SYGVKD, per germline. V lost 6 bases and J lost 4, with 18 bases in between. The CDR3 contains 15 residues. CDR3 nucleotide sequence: TGTGCCATCAGGCCCAGCGGGGGCGGAGGCACTGAAGCTTTCTTT. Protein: CAIRPSGGGGTEAFF.

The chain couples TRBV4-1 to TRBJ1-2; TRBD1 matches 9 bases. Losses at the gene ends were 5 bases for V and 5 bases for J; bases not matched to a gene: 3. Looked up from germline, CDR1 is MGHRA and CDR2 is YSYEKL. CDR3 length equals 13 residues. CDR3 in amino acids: CASSYGQGYGYTF. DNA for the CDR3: TGCGCCAGCAGCTATGGACAGGGGTATGGCTACACCTTC.

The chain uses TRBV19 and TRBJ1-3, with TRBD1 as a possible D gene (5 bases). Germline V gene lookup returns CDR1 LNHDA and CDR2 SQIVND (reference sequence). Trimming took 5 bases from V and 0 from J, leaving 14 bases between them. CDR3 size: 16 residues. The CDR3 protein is CASSSRGSSSGNTIYF. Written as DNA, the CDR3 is TGTGCCAGTAGTTCCCGGGGCAGTAGCTCTGGAAACACCATATATTTT.

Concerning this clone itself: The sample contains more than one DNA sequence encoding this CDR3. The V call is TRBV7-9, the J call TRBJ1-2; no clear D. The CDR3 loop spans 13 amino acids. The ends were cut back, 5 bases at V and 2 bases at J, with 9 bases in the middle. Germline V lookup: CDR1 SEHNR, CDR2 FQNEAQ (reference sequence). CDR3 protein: CASSPGRNYGYTF. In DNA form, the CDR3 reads TGTGCCAGCAGCCCCGGACGGAACTATGGCTACACCTTC.

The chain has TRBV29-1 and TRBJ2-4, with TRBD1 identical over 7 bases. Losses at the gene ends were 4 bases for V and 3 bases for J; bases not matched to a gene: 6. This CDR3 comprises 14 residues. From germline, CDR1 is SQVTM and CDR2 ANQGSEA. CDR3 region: CSVGTGADKNIQYF. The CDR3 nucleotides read TGCAGCGTTGGAACAGGGGCTGACAAAAACATTCAGTACTTC.

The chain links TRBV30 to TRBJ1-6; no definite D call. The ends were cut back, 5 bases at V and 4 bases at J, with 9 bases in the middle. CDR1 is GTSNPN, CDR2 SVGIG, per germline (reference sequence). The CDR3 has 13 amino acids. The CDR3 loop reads CAWRSGYNSPLHF. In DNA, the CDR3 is TGTGCCTGGCGCAGCGGGTATAATTCACCCCTCCACTTT.

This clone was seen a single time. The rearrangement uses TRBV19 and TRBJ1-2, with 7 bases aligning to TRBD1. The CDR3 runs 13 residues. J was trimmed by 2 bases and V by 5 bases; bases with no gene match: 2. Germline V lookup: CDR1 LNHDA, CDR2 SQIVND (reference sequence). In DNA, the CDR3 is TGTGCCAGTAGTCCGGGACAGAACTATGGCTACACCTTC. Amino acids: CASSPGQNYGYTF.

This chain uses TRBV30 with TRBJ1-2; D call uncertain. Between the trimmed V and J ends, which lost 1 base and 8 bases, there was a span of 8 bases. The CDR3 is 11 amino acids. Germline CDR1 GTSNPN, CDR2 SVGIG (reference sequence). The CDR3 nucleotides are TGTGCCTGGAGTGATCCCGAGGGCTACACCTTC. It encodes CAWSDPEGYTF.

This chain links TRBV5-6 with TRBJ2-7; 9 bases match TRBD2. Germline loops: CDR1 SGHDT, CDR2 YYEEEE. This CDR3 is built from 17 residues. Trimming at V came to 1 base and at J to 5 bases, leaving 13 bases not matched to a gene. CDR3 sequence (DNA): TGTGCCAGCAGCTTGACCCTCTCGCGGGGGGGCTTCCACGAGCAGTACTTC. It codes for CASSLTLSRGGFHEQYF.

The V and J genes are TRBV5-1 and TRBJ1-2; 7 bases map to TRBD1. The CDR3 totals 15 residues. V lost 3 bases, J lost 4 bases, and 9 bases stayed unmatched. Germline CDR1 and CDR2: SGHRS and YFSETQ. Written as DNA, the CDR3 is TGCGCCAGCAGCTCGAAGGGGGCCTCGGGCTATGGCTACACCTTC. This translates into CASSSKGASGYGYTF.

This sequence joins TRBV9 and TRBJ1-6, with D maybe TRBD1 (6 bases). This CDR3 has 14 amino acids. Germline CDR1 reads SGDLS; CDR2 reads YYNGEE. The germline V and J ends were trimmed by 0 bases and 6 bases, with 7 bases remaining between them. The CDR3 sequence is CASSVGGGNSPLHF. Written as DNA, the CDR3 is TGTGCCAGCAGCGTAGGAGGGGGTAATTCACCCCTCCACTTT.

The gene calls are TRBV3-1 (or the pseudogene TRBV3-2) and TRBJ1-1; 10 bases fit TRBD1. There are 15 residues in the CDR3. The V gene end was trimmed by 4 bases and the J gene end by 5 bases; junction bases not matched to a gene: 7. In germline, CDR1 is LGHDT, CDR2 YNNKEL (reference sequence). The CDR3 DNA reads TGTGCCAGCAGCCGAGGCCGGGACAGGGGAACTGAAGCTTTCTTT. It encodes CASSRGRDRGTEAFF.

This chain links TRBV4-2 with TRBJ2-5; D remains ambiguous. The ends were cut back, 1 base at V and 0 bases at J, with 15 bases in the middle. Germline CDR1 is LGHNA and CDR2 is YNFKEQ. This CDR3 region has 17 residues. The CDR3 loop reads CASSQGEGFQYQETQYF. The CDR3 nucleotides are TGTGCCAGCAGCCAAGGAGAAGGGTTCCAGTACCAAGAGACCCAGTACTTC.